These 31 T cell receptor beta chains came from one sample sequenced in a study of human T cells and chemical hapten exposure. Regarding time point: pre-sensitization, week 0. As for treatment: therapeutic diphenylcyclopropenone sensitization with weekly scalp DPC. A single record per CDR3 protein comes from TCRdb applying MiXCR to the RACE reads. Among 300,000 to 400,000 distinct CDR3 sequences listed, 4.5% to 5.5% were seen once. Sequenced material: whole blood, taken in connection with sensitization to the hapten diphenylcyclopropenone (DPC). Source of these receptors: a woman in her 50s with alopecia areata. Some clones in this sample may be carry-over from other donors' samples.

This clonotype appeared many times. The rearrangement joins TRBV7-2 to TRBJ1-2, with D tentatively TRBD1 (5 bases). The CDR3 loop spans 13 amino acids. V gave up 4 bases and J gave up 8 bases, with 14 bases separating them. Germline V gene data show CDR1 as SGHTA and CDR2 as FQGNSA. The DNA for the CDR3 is TGTGCCAGCAGCTGGGGGAACAAAGGGGGCTACACCTTC. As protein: CASSWGNKGGYTF.

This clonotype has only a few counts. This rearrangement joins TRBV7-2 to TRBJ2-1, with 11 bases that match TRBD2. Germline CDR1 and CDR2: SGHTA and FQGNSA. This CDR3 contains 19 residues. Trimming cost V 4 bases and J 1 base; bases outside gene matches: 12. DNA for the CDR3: TGTGCCAGCAGCTCCGCGGCTAGCGGGGGGCCCAGGTCCTACAATGAGCAGTTCTTC. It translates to CASSSAASGGPRSYNEQFF.

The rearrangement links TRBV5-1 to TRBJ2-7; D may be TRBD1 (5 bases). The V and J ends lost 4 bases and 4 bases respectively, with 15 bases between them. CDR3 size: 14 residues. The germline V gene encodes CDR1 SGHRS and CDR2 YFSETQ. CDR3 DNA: TGCGCCAGCAGCCAAGGGGCATACGGATACGAGCAGTACTTC. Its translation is CASSQGAYGYEQYF.

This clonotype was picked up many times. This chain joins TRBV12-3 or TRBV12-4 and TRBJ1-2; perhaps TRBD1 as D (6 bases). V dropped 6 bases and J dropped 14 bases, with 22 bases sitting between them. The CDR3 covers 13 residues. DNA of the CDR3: TGTGCCAGCAGCTCTACCGGACAGCGGGGAGATACCTTC. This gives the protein CASSSTGQRGDTF.

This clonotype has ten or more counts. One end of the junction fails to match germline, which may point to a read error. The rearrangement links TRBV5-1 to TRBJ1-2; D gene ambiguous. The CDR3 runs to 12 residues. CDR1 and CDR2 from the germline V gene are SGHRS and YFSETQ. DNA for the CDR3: TGTGCCAGCAGCTTAGGGAACTATGGCTACACCTTC. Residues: CASSLGNYGYTF.

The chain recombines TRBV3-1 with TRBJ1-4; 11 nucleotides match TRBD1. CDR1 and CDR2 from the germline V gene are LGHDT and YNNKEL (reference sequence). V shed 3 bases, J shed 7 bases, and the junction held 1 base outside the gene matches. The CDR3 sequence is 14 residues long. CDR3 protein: CASSHGTGGEKLFF. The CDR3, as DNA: TGTGCCAGCAGCCACGGGACAGGGGGTGAAAAACTGTTTTTT.

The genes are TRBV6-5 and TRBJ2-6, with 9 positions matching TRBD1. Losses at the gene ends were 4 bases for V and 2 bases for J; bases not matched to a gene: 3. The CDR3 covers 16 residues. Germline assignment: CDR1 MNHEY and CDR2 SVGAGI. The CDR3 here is CASSFTGGPGANVLTF. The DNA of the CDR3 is TGTGCCAGCAGTTTCACAGGGGGCCCTGGGGCCAACGTCCTGACTTTC.

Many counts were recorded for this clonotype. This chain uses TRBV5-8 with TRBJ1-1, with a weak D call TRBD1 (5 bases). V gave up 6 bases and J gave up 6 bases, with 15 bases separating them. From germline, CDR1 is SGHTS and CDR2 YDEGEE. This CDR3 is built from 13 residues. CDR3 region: CASTWRGWPEAFF. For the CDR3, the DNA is TGTGCCAGCACCTGGCGGGGGTGGCCTGAAGCTTTCTTT.

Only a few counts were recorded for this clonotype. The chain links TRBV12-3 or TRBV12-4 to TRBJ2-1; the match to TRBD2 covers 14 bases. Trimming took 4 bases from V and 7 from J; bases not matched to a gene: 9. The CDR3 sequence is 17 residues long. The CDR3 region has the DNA TGTGCCAGCAGTTCCCTAGGACTAGCGGGGGGAGGTAATGAGCAGTTCTTC. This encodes CASSSLGLAGGGNEQFF.

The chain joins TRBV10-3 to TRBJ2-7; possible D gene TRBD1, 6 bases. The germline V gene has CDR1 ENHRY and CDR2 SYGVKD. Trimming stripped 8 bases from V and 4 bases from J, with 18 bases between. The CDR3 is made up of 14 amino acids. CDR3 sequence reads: CAIGKETGSYEQYF. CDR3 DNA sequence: TGTGCCATCGGGAAAGAGACAGGTTCTTACGAGCAGTACTTC.

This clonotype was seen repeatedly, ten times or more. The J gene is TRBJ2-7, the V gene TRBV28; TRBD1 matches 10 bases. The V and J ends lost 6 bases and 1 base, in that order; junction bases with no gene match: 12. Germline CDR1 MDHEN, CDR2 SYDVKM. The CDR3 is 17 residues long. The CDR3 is CASRAGQGPLYSYEQYF. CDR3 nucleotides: TGTGCCAGCAGGGCGGGACAGGGGCCTCTTTATTCCTACGAGCAGTACTTC.

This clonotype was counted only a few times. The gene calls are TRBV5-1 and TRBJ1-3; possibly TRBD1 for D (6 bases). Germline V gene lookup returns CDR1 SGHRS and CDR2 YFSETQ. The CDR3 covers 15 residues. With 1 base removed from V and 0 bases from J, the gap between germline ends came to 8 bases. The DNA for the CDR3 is TGCGCCAGCAGCTTGTGGGGGGCCTCTGGAAACACCATATATTTT. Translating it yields CASSLWGASGNTIYF.

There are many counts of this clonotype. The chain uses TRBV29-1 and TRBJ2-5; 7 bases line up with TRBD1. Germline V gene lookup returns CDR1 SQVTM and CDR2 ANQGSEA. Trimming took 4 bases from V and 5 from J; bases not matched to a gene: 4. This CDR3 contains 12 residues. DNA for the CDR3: TGCAGCGTTGGACAGGGCGGCGAGACCCAGTACTTC. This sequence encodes CSVGQGGETQYF.

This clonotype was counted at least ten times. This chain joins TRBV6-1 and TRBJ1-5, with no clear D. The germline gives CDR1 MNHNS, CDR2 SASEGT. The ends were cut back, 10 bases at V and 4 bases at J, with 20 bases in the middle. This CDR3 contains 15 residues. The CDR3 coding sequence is TGTGCCACTGGAATTGGGTGGGGTGCAAATCAGCCCCAGCATTTT. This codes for CATGIGWGANQPQHF.

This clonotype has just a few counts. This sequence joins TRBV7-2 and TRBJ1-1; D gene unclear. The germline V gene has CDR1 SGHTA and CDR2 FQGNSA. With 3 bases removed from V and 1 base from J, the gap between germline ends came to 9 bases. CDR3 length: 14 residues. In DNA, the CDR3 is TGTGCCAGCAGCTTTAAGTCAGGGAACACTGAAGCTTTCTTT. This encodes CASSFKSGNTEAFF. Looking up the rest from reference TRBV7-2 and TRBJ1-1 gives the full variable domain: GAGVSQSPSNKVTEKGKDVELRCDPISGHTALYWYRQSLGQGLEFLIYFQGNSAPDKSGLPSDRFSAERTGGSVSTLTIQRTQQEDSAVYLCASSFKSGNTEAFFGQGTRLTVV.

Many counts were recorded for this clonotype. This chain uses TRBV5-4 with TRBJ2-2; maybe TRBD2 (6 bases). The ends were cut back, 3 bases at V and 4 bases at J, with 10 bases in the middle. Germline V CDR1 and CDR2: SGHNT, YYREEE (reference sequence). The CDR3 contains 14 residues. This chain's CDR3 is CASSSKGGTGELFF. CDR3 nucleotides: TGTGCCAGCAGCTCGAAGGGAGGCACCGGGGAGCTGTTTTTT.

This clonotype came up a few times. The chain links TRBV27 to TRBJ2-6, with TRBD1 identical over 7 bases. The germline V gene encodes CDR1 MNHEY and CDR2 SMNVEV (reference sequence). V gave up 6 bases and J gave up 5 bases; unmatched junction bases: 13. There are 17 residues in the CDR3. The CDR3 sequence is CASRDMYQGGWANVLTF. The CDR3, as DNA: TGTGCCAGCAGGGACATGTACCAAGGGGGCTGGGCCAACGTCCTGACTTTC.

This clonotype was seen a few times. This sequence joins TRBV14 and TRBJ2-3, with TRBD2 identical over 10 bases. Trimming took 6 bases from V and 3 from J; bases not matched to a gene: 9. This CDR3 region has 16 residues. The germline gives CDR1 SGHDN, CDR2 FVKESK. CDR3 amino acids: CASSPSGGPVTDTQYF. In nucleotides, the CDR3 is TGTGCCAGCAGTCCTAGCGGGGGCCCTGTAACAGATACGCAGTATTTT.

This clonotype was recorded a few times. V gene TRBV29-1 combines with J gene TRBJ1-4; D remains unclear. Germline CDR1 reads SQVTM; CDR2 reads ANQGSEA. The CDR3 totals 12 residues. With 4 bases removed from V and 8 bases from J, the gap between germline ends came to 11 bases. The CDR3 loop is CSVAGLSEKLFF. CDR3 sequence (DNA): TGCAGCGTTGCAGGCCTGAGCGAAAAACTGTTTTTT.

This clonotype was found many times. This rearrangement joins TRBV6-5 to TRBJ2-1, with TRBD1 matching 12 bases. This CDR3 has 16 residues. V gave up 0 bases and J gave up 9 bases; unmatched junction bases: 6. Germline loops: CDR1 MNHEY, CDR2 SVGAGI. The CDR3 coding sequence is TGTGCCAGCAGTTACTCGGGACAGGGGGCGGGAGGTGAGCAGTTCTTC. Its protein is CASSYSGQGAGGEQFF.

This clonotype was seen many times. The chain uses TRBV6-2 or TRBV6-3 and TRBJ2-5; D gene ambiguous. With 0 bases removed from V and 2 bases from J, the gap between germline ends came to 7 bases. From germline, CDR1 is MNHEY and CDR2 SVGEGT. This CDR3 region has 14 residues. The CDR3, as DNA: TGTGCCAGCAGTTACTCGAACTGGCAAGAGACCCAGTACTTC. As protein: CASSYSNWQETQYF.

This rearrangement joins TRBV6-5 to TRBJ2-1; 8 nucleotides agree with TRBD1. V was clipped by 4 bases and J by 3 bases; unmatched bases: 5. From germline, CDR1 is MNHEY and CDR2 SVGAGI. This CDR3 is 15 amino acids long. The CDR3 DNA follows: TGTGCCAGCAGTTCCTGGACAGGGATCTACAATGAGCAGTTCTTC. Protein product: CASSSWTGIYNEQFF.

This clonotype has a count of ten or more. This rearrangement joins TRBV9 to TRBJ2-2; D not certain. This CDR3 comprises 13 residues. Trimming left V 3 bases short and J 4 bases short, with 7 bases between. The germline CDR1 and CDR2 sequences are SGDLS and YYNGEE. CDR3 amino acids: CASSGHLTGELFF. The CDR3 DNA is TGTGCCAGCAGCGGACACCTCACCGGGGAGCTGTTTTTT.

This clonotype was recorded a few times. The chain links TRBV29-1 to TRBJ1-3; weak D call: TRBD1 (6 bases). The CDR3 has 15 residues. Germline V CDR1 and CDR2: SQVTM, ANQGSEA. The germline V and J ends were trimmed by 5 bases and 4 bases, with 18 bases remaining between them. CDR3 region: CSVSPLGAKGNTIYF. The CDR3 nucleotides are TGCAGCGTTTCTCCTTTGGGGGCCAAAGGAAACACCATATATTTT.

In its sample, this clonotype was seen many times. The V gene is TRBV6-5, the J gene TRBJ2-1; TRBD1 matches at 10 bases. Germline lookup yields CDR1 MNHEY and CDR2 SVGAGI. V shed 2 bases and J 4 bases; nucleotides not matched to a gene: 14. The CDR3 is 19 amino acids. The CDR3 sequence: CASSYRDRGIPSEYNEQFF. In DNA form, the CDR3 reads TGTGCCAGCAGTTACCGGGACAGGGGTATACCGTCAGAGTACAATGAGCAGTTCTTC.

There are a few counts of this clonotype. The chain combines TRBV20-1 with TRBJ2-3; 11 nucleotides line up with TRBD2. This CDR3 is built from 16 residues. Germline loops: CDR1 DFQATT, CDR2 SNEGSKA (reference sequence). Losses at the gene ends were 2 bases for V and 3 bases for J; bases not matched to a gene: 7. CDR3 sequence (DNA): TGCAGTGCTAGACGTAGCGGGAGGGCCAGGACAGATACGCAGTATTTT. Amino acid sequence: CSARRSGRARTDTQYF.

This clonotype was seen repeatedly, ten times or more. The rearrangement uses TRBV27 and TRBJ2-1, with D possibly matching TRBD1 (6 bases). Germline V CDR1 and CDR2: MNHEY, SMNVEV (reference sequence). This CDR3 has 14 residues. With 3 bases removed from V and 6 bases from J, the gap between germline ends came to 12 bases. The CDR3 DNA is TGTGCCAGCAGTTTTCCCTCAGGGGTCAATGAGCAGTTCTTC. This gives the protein CASSFPSGVNEQFF.

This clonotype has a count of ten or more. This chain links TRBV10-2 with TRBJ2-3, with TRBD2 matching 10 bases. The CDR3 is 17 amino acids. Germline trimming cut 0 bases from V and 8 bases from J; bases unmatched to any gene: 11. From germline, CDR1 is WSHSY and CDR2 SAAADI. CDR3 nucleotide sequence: TGCGCCAGCAGTGAGTCGACCAGCGGGAGGGCCAGAGGTACGCAGTATTTT. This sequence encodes CASSESTSGRARGTQYF.

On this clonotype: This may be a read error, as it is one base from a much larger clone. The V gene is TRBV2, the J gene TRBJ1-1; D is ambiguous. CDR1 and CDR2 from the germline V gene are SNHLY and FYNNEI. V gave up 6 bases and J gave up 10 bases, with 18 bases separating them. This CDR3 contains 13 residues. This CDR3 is CASSGRTLPGAFF. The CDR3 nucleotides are TGTGCCAGCAGCGGGAGGACTCTGCCTGGAGCTTTCTTT.

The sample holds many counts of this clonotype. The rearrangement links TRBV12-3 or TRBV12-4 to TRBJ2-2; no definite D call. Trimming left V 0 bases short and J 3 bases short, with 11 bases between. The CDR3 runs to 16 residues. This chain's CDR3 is CASSLAQGIDTGELFF. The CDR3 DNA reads TGTGCCAGCAGTTTAGCGCAAGGAATTGACACCGGGGAGCTGTTTTTT.

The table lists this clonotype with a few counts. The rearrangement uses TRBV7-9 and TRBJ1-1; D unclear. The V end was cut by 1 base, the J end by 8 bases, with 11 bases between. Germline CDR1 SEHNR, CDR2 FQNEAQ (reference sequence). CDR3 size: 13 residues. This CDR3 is CASSLEPLPEAFF. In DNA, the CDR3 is TGTGCCAGCAGCTTAGAGCCCCTTCCGGAAGCTTTCTTT.